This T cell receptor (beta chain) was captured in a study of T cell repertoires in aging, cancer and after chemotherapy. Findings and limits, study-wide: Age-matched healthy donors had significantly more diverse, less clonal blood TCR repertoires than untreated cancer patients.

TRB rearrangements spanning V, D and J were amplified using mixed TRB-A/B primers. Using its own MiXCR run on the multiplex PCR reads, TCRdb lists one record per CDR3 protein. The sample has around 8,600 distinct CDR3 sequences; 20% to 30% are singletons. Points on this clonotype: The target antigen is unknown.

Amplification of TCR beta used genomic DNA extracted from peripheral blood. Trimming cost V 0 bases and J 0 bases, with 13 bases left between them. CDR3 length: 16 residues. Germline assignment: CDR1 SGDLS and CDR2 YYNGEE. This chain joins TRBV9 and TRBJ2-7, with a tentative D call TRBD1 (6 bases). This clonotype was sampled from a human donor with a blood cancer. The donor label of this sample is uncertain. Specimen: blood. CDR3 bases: TGTGCCAGCAGCGTAGTTGGGACATCTAGCTCCTACGAGCAGTACTTC. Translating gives CASSVVGTSSSYEQYF. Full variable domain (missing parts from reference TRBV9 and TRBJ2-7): DSGVTQTPKHLITATGQRVTLRCSPRSGDLSVYWYQQSLDQGLQFLIQYYNGEERAKGNILERFSAQQFPDLHSELNLSSLELGDSALYFCASSVVGTSSSYEQYFGPGTRLTVT.